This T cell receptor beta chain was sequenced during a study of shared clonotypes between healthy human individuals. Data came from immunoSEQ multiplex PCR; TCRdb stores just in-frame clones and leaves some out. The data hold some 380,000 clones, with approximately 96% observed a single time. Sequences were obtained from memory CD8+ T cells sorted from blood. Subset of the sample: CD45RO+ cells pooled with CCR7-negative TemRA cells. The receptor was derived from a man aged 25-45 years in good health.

DNA for the CDR3: TGTGCCACCAGCAGAGATAGGAAGCGGTGGGGGGCAGATACGCAGTATTTT. This sequence encodes CATSRDRKRWGADTQYF. The chain recombines TRBV15 with TRBJ2-3; weak D call: TRBD2 (6 bases). CDR1 is LNHNV, CDR2 YYDKDF, per germline (reference sequence). This CDR3 region has 17 residues. Trimming left V 0 bases short and J 4 bases short, with 17 bases between.